This entry describes one TCR beta chain. Its antigen is currently unknown. These data originate in a study of tumor-infiltrating lymphocytes in localized non-small cell lung cancer. Study as a whole: Several tumor histologies, both smoking statuses, and some post-neoadjuvant chemotherapy samples were included. General observations from the study: T-cell fraction did not differ between immunotypes IM1 and IM2.

This CDR3 comprises 13 residues. V lost 3 bases to trimming and J lost 5 bases, with 10 bases between them. Only in-frame clones appear in the TCRdb table, and some are missing; sequencing was by immunoSEQ multiplex PCR. This sample has 9,500 to 15,000 clones, with 85% to 90% found just once. The chain links TRBV23-1 to TRBJ1-1; tentative D call: TRBD1 (5 bases). TRBV23-1 is marked as an open reading frame, function uncertain. The sample was lung tumor tissue. The TCR originated in a human donor with non-small cell lung cancer. The chain's CDR3 is CASSQLGETEAFF. DNA for the CDR3: TGCGCCAGCAGTCAGTTGGGGGAAACTGAAGCTTTCTTT.